These T cell receptor beta chains were read from a single sample in a study of CD8 T cells in Susac syndrome. TCRdb recomputed calls from the immunoSEQ multiplex PCR reads with MiXCR, one row per CDR3 protein. This table holds 90,000 to 150,000 distinct CDR3 sequences, 85% to 95% found once. Sequenced input: CD4+ T cells from PBMCs. Receptors originate from a human donor in good health. The CDR3 runs from the conserved cysteine through the conserved F or W. A D gene is named only where the DNA matches it firmly. Clone size, where shown, is once, few, many, or a class for clones that have expanded.

TRBJ2-3 . once TRBV6-6 CASSPLGGGPDTQYF TGTGCCAGCAGCCCTCTAGGGGGAGGACCAGATACGCAGTATTTT
TRBJ2-7 . . TRBV7-2 CASSTNQGLSHEQYF TGTGCCAGCAGCACGAACCAGGGGCTGTCCCACGAGCAGTACTTC
TRBJ2-3 TRBD2 . TRBV5-1 CASSSLSSGVADTQYF TGCGCCAGCAGCTCCCTGAGTAGCGGGGTAGCAGATACGCAGTATTTT
TRBJ2-5 . . TRBV7-3 CASSLSADGETQYF TGTGCCAGCAGCTTATCAGCCGATGGGGAGACCCAGTACTTC
TRBJ1-2 . . TRBV2 CASSVTDGYTF TGTGCCAGCAGCGTAACAGATGGCTACACCTTC
TRBJ1-1 . once TRBV29-1 CSVGGTQTEAFF TGCAGCGTTGGGGGGACGCAGACTGAAGCTTTCTTT
TRBJ2-7 . . TRBV29-1 CSVDPDGLREQYF TGCAGCGTTGACCCGGACGGGCTGAGGGAGCAGTACTTC
TRBJ1-5 . . TRBV6-5 CASSPSLGSGQPQHF TGTGCCAGCAGTCCCTCCCTAGGGTCGGGCCAGCCCCAGCATTTT
TRBJ2-3 TRBD2 . TRBV3-1 CASSQSSGRTDTQYF TGTGCCAGCAGCCAGTCTAGCGGGAGGACAGATACGCAGTATTTT
TRBJ2-2 . . TRBV5-4 CASSSRVTGELFF TGTGCCAGCAGCTCGCGGGTCACCGGGGAGCTGTTTTTT
TRBJ2-7 . . TRBV7-9 CASSLETRSREQYF TGTGCCAGCAGCTTAGAGACTAGGTCTCGGGAGCAGTACTTC
TRBJ2-4 TRBD1 . TRBV5-1 CASSLAQGQGTSNIQYF TGCGCCAGCAGCTTGGCCCAGGGACAGGGTACGTCGAACATTCAGTACTTC
TRBJ2-5 TRBD1 . TRBV7-2 CASSGQGYETQYF TGTGCCAGCAGCGGACAGGGTTATGAGACCCAGTACTTC
TRBJ2-1 . once TRBV4-3 CASSQAGNNEQFF TGCGCCAGCAGCCAAGCCGGCAACAATGAGCAGTTCTTC
TRBJ1-1 . . TRBV7-9 CASSPKTVGYTEAFF TGTGCCAGCAGCCCGAAAACGGTCGGGTACACTGAAGCTTTCTTT
TRBJ2-7 TRBD2 . TRBV7-2 CASSLQAGGTEQYF TGTGCCAGCAGCTTACAGGCGGGGGGTACCGAGCAGTACTTC
TRBJ2-5 . . TRBV5-1 CASSFEGLETQYF TGCGCCAGCAGCTTTGAGGGACTGGAGACCCAGTACTTC
TRBJ2-1 . . TRBV2 CASSRDLSYNEQFF TGTGCCAGCAGTAGAGACCTCTCCTACAATGAGCAGTTCTTC
TRBJ2-2 . . TRBV24-1 CATSEERPGTGELFF TGTGCCACCAGTGAGGAGCGGCCTGGCACCGGGGAGCTGTTTTTT
TRBJ2-5 . . TRBV5-1 CASSLSVKETQYF TGCGCCAGCAGCTTATCGGTAAAGGAGACCCAGTACTTC
TRBJ1-3 . . TRBV7-9 CASSFVAQGISGNTIYF TGTGCCAGCAGCTTTGTCGCCCAGGGGATCTCTGGAAACACCATATATTTT
TRBJ2-3 . once TRBV29-1 CSELGTSTDTQYF TGCAGCGAACTGGGGACTAGCACAGATACGCAGTATTTT
TRBJ2-2 TRBD2 . TRBV7-2 CASTFGTSGNGELFF TGTGCCAGCACCTTCGGGACTAGCGGGAATGGGGAGCTGTTTTTT
TRBJ2-1 TRBD2 once TRBV6-2/TRBV6-3 CASSYRKRLAGTNNEQFF TGTGCCAGCAGTTACCGGAAACGACTAGCGGGGACGAACAATGAGCAGTTCTTC
TRBJ1-1 TRBD1 . TRBV9 CASSTGQGTNTEAFF TGTGCCAGCAGCACAGGACAGGGGACGAACACTGAAGCTTTCTTT
TRBJ2-2 . . TRBV19 CASMNGGNGNTGELFF TGTGCCAGTATGAATGGGGGAAACGGGAACACCGGGGAGCTGTTTTTT
TRBJ2-1 TRBD1 . TRBV7-9 CASSPQGAYNEQFF TGTGCCAGCAGCCCTCAGGGGGCCTACAATGAGCAGTTCTTC